A selection of T cell receptor beta chains follows, all from one sample in a study of STAT3 mutations in large granular lymphocyte leukemia. Generated by immunoSEQ multiplex PCR, the TCRdb table keeps only in-frame clones and is missing some. In the table there are more than 25,000 clones, 60% to 85% of which are singletons. The sequenced sample consisted of peripheral blood mononuclear cells. These receptor sequences come from a woman aged 45-65 years with T-cell large granular lymphocyte leukemia. Some clones in this sample may be carry-over from other donors' samples. The CDR3 runs from the conserved cysteine through the conserved F or W. The D gene is left open where the match is weak. Size is omitted from some rows. Given values are once, few, many or a class for expanded clones.

- | TRBJ2-3 | - | TRBV5-1 | TGCGCCAGCAGCTTAGGCCAGGGGGGGACCACAGATACGCAGTATTTT | CASSLGQGGTTDTQYF
- | TRBJ1-2 | - | TRBV6-6 | TGTGCCAGCAGTTACAGCTGGGGCCCCTATGGCTACACCTTC | CASSYSWGPYGYTF
few | TRBJ1-5 | TRBD1 | TRBV19 | TGTGCCAGTAGTATCACAGGGGATCAGCCCCAGCATTTT | CASSITGDQPQHF
- | TRBJ2-3 | - | TRBV7-2 | TGTGCCAGCAGCCCGTTAGGTGATACGCAGTATTTT | CASSPLGDTQYF
- | TRBJ1-4 | - | TRBV18 | TGTGCCAGCTCACCGGGGTTAGGTATCGAAAAACTGTTTTTT | CASSPGLGIEKLFF
- | TRBJ1-2 | - | TRBV11-2 | TGTGCCAGCAGCTTAGGGGGGGCCCAAACTACTAACTATGGCTACACCTTC | CASSLGGAQTTNYGYTF
- | TRBJ1-5 | - | TRBV28 | TGTGCCAGCAGTTTCTGGACAGTATCTAGCAATCAGCCCCAGCATTTT | CASSFWTVSSNQPQHF
- | TRBJ1-4 | - | TRBV4-3 | TGCGCCAGCAGCCAAGAAGCGACTGGTAGGAAGGAAAAACTGTTTTTT | CASSQEATGRKEKLFF
- | TRBJ2-7 | - | TRBV28 | TGTGCCAGCAGTGTCGGACCAGGGGGGTACAACCGAGAGCAGTACTTC | CASSVGPGGYNREQYF
- | TRBJ2-7 | - | TRBV29-1 | TGCAGCGTTGAGGCAGGGGTTTACGAGCAGTACTTC | CSVEAGVYEQYF
- | TRBJ2-7 | TRBD1 | TRBV29-1 | TGCAGCGTGACGCCGGGACAGGGGTCCTACGAGCAGTACTTC | CSVTPGQGSYEQYF
- | TRBJ2-7 | - | TRBV12-5 | TGTGCTAGTGGTTTGAGGGGACATCTCTACGAGCAGTACTTC | CASGLRGHLYEQYF
few | TRBJ1-2 | - | TRBV28 | TGTGCCAGCAGTTGGGGGGTTGCCTATGGCTACACCTTC | CASSWGVAYGYTF
- | TRBJ1-1 | TRBD1 | TRBV29-1 | TGCAGCGTCCCGACAGGGTGGAACACTGAAGCTTTCTTT | CSVPTGWNTEAFF
- | TRBJ1-1 | - | TRBV29-1 | TGCAGCGTCGCGACCAACACTGAAGCTTTCTTT | CSVATNTEAFF
- | TRBJ1-4 | - | TRBV5-8 | TGTGCCAGCAGCCGCCCCCCCGAAAAACTGTTTTTT | CASSRPPEKLFF
- | TRBJ2-3 | - | TRBV25-1 | TGTGCCAGCAGTTCGGTAGATACGCAGTATTTT | CASSSVDTQYF
- | TRBJ1-2 | - | TRBV7-9 | TGTGCCAGCAGCAGACCGAGGGGCTACACCTTC | CASSRPRGYTF
- | TRBJ2-7 | TRBD1 | TRBV6-6 | TGTGCCAGCACCCCGGACAGGATGCTGCAGTACTTC | CASTPDRMLQYF
- | TRBJ1-2 | TRBD1 | TRBV7-2 | TGTGCCAGCAGCAAGTACGGACAGGGAGGCTATGGCTACACCTTC | CASSKYGQGGYGYTF
- | TRBJ2-7 | - | TRBV7-2 | TGTGCCAGCAGCCCTGGCCTAAGCGACTACGAGCAGTACTTC | CASSPGLSDYEQYF
- | TRBJ2-1 | TRBD2 | TRBV4-3 | TGCGCCAGCAGCCAAGGTAGCGGGACTTCCTACAATGAGCAGTTCTTC | CASSQGSGTSYNEQFF
- | TRBJ1-4 | TRBD1 | TRBV28 | TGTGCCAGCAGTTGGGACAGGGCGCGCAAAAACCCTGAAAAACTGTTTTTT | CASSWDRARKNPEKLFF
once | TRBJ2-5 | TRBD1 | TRBV25-1 | TGTGCCAGCGGACCCCGGGACAGCCTCTTCCAAGAGACCCAGTACTTC | CASGPRDSLFQETQYF
- | TRBJ2-6 | TRBD1 | TRBV5-4 | TGTGCCAGCAGCTCGCTCGGGACAGGGGGCTCTGGGGCCAACGTCCTGACTTTC | CASSSLGTGGSGANVLTF
- | TRBJ1-5 | TRBD1 | TRBV6-4 | TGTGCCAGCAGCGCCGACAGGGGGGTCCAGCCCCAGCATTTT | CASSADRGVQPQHF
- | TRBJ1-1 | - | TRBV27 | TGTGCCAGCAGTTTATTTCCAGGGGCTGAAGCTTTCTTT | CASSLFPGAEAFF
- | TRBJ2-7 | - | TRBV29-1 | TGCAGCGTTGCGGGCTCCGGGCGGTCCTACGAGCAGTACTTC | CSVAGSGRSYEQYF
- | TRBJ1-2 | - | TRBV28 | TGTGCCAGCTTAGCCCTGTATGGCTACACCTTC | CASLALYGYTF
- | TRBJ1-2 | - | TRBV6-5 | TGTGCCAGCAGTTACTCATGGATGGAGACCTATGGCTACACCTTC | CASSYSWMETYGYTF
- | TRBJ1-1 | TRBD1 | TRBV5-1 | TGCGCCAGCAGCTTGTCTACAGGGGGACGTATGAACACTGAAGCTTTCTTT | CASSLSTGGRMNTEAFF
few | TRBJ2-2 | - | TRBV18 | TGTGCCAGCTCACCAATATGGGCGGGAACCGGGGAGCTGTTTTTT | CASSPIWAGTGELFF